This TCR beta chain was sequenced for a study of blood T cell repertoires in COVID-19 (TCRdb year 2020). For the wider study: Collaborator samples came from the United States, Italy and Spain and covered acute and convalescent phases of COVID-19. The sample metadata nearly always contained a de-identified subject ID, COVID-19 status, age in years and sex. Where available, HLA class I and class II types were taken from metadata supplied by the sample provider and were not determined by assay-based typing. The material from the prospective study consisted of cDNA or gDNA derived from T cells, B-cell-depleted T cells, or PBMCs. A freely available public database, intended as a resource for researchers studying the immune response to SARS-CoV-2, is where the repertoires were released. The samples were drawn from two sources: the first 160 participants of the ongoing ImmuneRACE study, and 1,200 or so subjects contributed by 6 global collaborators. Deeply sampled blood TCRbeta repertoires from subjects exposed to, actively infected with, or recovered from COVID-19 were included in the dataset. Paper-wide results and their limitations: Clinical and demographic metadata were provided uncurated, with the amount varying by source and participant.

One collaborating source in Seattle enrolled patients while the patients were actively infected and followed the patients over time throughout the course of disease. The collaborating institutions used their own protocols to collect whole blood in K2EDTA tubes. For TCRbeta analysis, collaborators shipped samples in one of three forms: frozen whole blood, isolated PBMCs, or DNA extracted from either of those sample types. CDR1 and CDR2 are drawn from the germline V gene (reference sequence): SEHNR, FQNEAQ. The CDR3 runs 14 amino acids, cysteine and phenylalanine included. The retained sequence is limited to the CDR3, 42 bases, with the frame set at the first base. The trim is 5 bases for V and 3 bases for J, with a gap of 12 bases between the germline ends. The immunoSEQ Assay, a bias-controlled multiplex PCR, was used to amplify TCRbeta CDR3 regions from genomic DNA. In the original analysis: The number of nucleated cells in each sample was estimated by amplification of reference gene primers within the assay. To quantify the absolute abundance of each unique TCRbeta CDR3 rearrangement, sequence reads were collapsed and filtered. For each sample, productive Simpson clonality was calculated by taking the square root of Simpson's diversity index across productive rearrangements. The table comes from immuneACCESS by way of TCRdb, which keeps in-frame sequences with V and J called. Part of the clones is missing from these tables; in studies checked, under half for an unresolved V gene and the rest for unknown reasons. V and J calls plus clone size are reproduced from that table; the DNA served to infer D and trimming. In all, the sample holds about 250,000 clones, and more than 70% of those were seen once. The ten largest clones represent roughly 6% of the sample.

With respect to this clone: No antigen is known for it. Base qualities were left out, and no much larger clone turns up one base away.

The sequence joins TRBV7-9 to TRBJ2-3, with the D gene call left open. Material: peripheral blood. This clonotype was obtained from a woman aged 25 to 39 with COVID-19, enrolled during active disease. The bases read TGTGCCAGCAGCCGATCGTACGGTACAGATACGCAGTATTTT. This translates into CASSRSYGTDTQYF.